The rows below give T cell receptor beta chains drawn from one sample of a study of cytomegalovirus exposure and HLA in healthy donors. Some clones are missing from TCRdb's copy, which holds only in-frame ones; the method was immunoSEQ multiplex PCR. The sample has about 130,000 clones, roughly four fifths seen once. Source material: PBMCs. The source is a woman aged 45-60 years in good health and CMV-seronegative. Each CDR3 is given with its conserved first and last residue. The D gene is left open where the match is weak. Clone size is shown for a subset of rows, as once, few, many or a class of expanded clone.

v_gene: TRBV4-3
d_gene: TRBD1
abundance: -
j_gene: TRBJ2-7
CDR3aa: CASSQVGTVSNEQYF
CDR3nt: TGCGCCAGCAGCCAAGTCGGGACAGTGTCTAACGAGCAGTACTTC

v_gene: TRBV2
d_gene: -
abundance: -
j_gene: TRBJ1-1
CDR3aa: CASLKECSSGAFF
CDR3nt: TGTGCCAGCCTCAAAGAGTGTTCTAGCGGAGCTTTCTTT

v_gene: TRBV19
d_gene: TRBD1
abundance: -
j_gene: TRBJ1-5
CDR3aa: CASSIDDRVGNQPQHF
CDR3nt: TGTGCCAGTAGTATAGATGACAGGGTGGGCAATCAGCCCCAGCATTTT

v_gene: TRBV18
d_gene: TRBD2
abundance: -
j_gene: TRBJ2-1
CDR3aa: CASSPVYGTSGPGNEQFF
CDR3nt: TGTGCCAGCTCACCAGTTTACGGGACTAGCGGCCCAGGGAATGAGCAGTTCTTC

v_gene: TRBV27
d_gene: TRBD1
abundance: -
j_gene: TRBJ1-5
CDR3aa: CASSSWGRQGINQPQHF
CDR3nt: TGTGCCAGCAGTTCGTGGGGACGACAGGGTATCAATCAGCCCCAGCATTTT

v_gene: TRBV7-8
d_gene: -
abundance: -
j_gene: TRBJ2-2
CDR3aa: CASSFRSGSTGELFF
CDR3nt: TGTGCCAGCAGCTTCAGGTCGGGGAGCACCGGGGAGCTGTTTTTT

v_gene: TRBV6-5
d_gene: TRBD1
abundance: few
j_gene: TRBJ2-5
CDR3aa: CASSAILTGPETQYF
CDR3nt: TGTGCCAGCTCCGCAATCCTGACAGGGCCCGAGACCCAGTACTTC

v_gene: TRBV5-1
d_gene: -
abundance: -
j_gene: TRBJ2-7
CDR3aa: CASKASTYEQYF
CDR3nt: TGCGCCAGCAAAGCAAGTACCTACGAGCAGTACTTC

v_gene: TRBV9
d_gene: -
abundance: -
j_gene: TRBJ1-3
CDR3aa: CASSVVSRPSSGNTIYF
CDR3nt: TGTGCCAGCAGCGTAGTTAGCCGGCCTAGCTCTGGAAACACCATATATTTT

v_gene: TRBV13
d_gene: -
abundance: once
j_gene: TRBJ1-1
CDR3aa: CASSWPGGGTEAFF
CDR3nt: TGTGCCAGCAGCTGGCCGGGGGGAGGGACTGAAGCTTTCTTT

v_gene: TRBV19
d_gene: -
abundance: -
j_gene: TRBJ1-2
CDR3aa: CASSQDTNYGYTF
CDR3nt: TGTGCCAGTAGCCAAGACACTAACTATGGCTACACCTTC

v_gene: TRBV10-3
d_gene: TRBD1
abundance: -
j_gene: TRBJ1-2
CDR3aa: CAIREEDRGGGYTF
CDR3nt: TGTGCCATCAGGGAAGAAGACAGGGGTGGGGGCTACACCTTC

v_gene: TRBV5-6
d_gene: -
abundance: -
j_gene: TRBJ1-1
CDR3aa: CASRMAGTMNTEAFF
CDR3nt: TGTGCCAGCCGAATGGCAGGGACTATGAACACTGAAGCTTTCTTT

v_gene: TRBV18
d_gene: -
abundance: -
j_gene: TRBJ2-7
CDR3aa: CASSPPPGQGIGYEQYF
CDR3nt: TGTGCCAGCTCACCACCGCCGGGACAAGGCATCGGGTACGAGCAGTACTTC

v_gene: TRBV21-1
d_gene: -
abundance: -
j_gene: TRBJ1-1
CDR3aa: CASIGQGNTEAFF
CDR3nt: TGTGCCAGCATCGGACAGGGGAACACTGAAGCTTTCTTT

v_gene: TRBV28
d_gene: -
abundance: -
j_gene: TRBJ1-4
CDR3aa: CASRGAGLGGEKLFF
CDR3nt: TGTGCCAGCAGGGGGGCTGGATTGGGTGGTGAAAAACTGTTTTTT

v_gene: TRBV30
d_gene: -
abundance: few
j_gene: TRBJ1-1
CDR3aa: CAWSVRGNTEAFF
CDR3nt: TGTGCCTGGAGTGTACGGGGGAACACTGAAGCTTTCTTT

v_gene: TRBV5-5
d_gene: -
abundance: few
j_gene: TRBJ1-2
CDR3aa: CASSPEDGYGYTF
CDR3nt: TGTGCCAGCAGCCCGGAGGATGGCTATGGCTACACCTTC

v_gene: TRBV15
d_gene: -
abundance: -
j_gene: TRBJ2-2
CDR3aa: CATSSLHTGELFF
CDR3nt: TGTGCCACCTCGAGTCTGCACACCGGGGAGCTGTTTTTT

v_gene: TRBV7-6
d_gene: -
abundance: few
j_gene: TRBJ1-4
CDR3aa: CASSPLLGEGVEKLFF
CDR3nt: TGTGCCAGCAGCCCCCTCCTTGGGGAGGGAGTTGAAAAACTGTTTTTT

v_gene: TRBV5-1
d_gene: -
abundance: -
j_gene: TRBJ2-1
CDR3aa: CASSARDSYNEQFF
CDR3nt: TGCGCCAGCAGCGCCCGGGATTCCTACAATGAGCAGTTCTTC

v_gene: TRBV19
d_gene: -
abundance: once
j_gene: TRBJ2-5
CDR3aa: CASSPALSGLGETQYF
CDR3nt: TGTGCCAGTAGTCCGGCGTTGAGCGGGCTGGGGGAGACCCAGTACTTC

v_gene: TRBV25-1
d_gene: TRBD1
abundance: few
j_gene: TRBJ2-2
CDR3aa: CASSLGTGGPGGVGELFF
CDR3nt: TGTGCCAGCAGCCTCGGGACAGGGGGACCGGGGGGGGTCGGGGAGCTGTTTTTT

v_gene: TRBV4-3
d_gene: -
abundance: -
j_gene: TRBJ1-3
CDR3aa: CASSPGRGFSGNTIYF
CDR3nt: TGCGCCAGCAGCCCCGGGAGAGGATTCTCTGGAAACACCATATATTTT

v_gene: TRBV5-4
d_gene: -
abundance: -
j_gene: TRBJ2-2
CDR3aa: CASSPGTAGGELFF
CDR3nt: TGTGCCAGCAGCCCTGGGACGGCGGGAGGGGAGCTGTTTTTT

v_gene: TRBV7-9
d_gene: -
abundance: -
j_gene: TRBJ2-6
CDR3aa: CASSYQGLLDSGANVLTF
CDR3nt: TGTGCCAGCAGCTACCAAGGACTCTTAGACTCTGGGGCCAACGTCCTGACTTTC

v_gene: TRBV4-3
d_gene: -
abundance: -
j_gene: TRBJ2-3
CDR3aa: CASSLGSTDTQYF
CDR3nt: TGCGCCAGCAGCCTCGGGAGCACAGATACGCAGTATTTT

v_gene: TRBV23-1
d_gene: -
abundance: few
j_gene: TRBJ2-5
CDR3aa: CASSYEIRDYQETQYF
CDR3nt: TGCGCCAGCAGTTACGAGATCCGGGACTACCAAGAGACCCAGTACTTC

v_gene: TRBV5-5
d_gene: -
abundance: -
j_gene: TRBJ1-5
CDR3aa: CASSYSGGGLGQPQHF
CDR3nt: TGTGCCAGCAGCTACAGCGGGGGGGGGCTAGGTCAGCCCCAGCATTTT